This TCR beta chain was identified in a study of long-term antiretroviral therapy in people with HIV. Study-wide findings and caveats: Records did not include ART adherence, viral resistance or therapy changes. Blood specimens, gathered between the mid-2000s and the late 2010s, were possibly obtained under older ART regimens.

A remark on this clone: Its target is unknown.

Investigators performed immunoSEQ version v3.0 at survey level. Libraries were prepared by immunoSEQ multiplex PCR; TCRdb keeps only in-frame clonotypes and omits some of them. Of 15,000 to 20,000 clones listed, approximately 80% are singletons. Germline CDR1 and CDR2: SGHRS and YFSETQ. The CDR3 sequence is 17 residues long. Trimming cost V 4 bases and J 3 bases; bases outside gene matches: 11. The receptor comes from a man in his fifties or sixties with HIV. Sequencing used unsorted PBMCs, obtained 0.3 years before starting antiretroviral therapy. V usage is TRBV5-1 and J usage is TRBJ2-3; 10 bases are shared with TRBD1. Here the CDR3 reads CASSKGTGEGGTDTQYF. The CDR3 coding sequence is TGCGCCAGCAGCAAGGGGACAGGGGAAGGAGGGACAGATACGCAGTATTTT.